This TCR beta chain was identified during a study of T-cell reconstitution after alpha-beta-depleted transplantation in children. Unique molecular identifiers were incorporated into the prepared TCRbeta library. TCRdb passed the PCR reads through MiXCR, listing each CDR3 protein once. This sample yields under 750,000 distinct CDR3 sequences, of which roughly 24% are seen a single time; 14% belongs to the top ten. V was trimmed by 5 bases and J by 2 bases, leaving 16 bases between them. The CDR3 is 15 amino acids. CDR1 SGHVS and CDR2 FNYEAQ come from the germline V gene. A remark on this clonotype: Its antigen is undetermined.

Points from the study as a whole: Reportedly, roughly two months post-transplant, alpha-beta T cells arose from several hundred expanded graft clones. After transplant, high TCRbeta diversity at day 60 in some patients arose from surviving recipient T cells and thymic progenitors. Most T-cell counts and diversity one year after the transplant came from T cells that were newly produced.

This clonotype was sampled from a boy younger than two who had a stem cell transplant for acute myeloid leukemia, so the T cells may come from the graft donor. The sequenced sample was PBMCs, mostly from graft donor cells, obtained 360 days after TCRalphabeta/CD19-depleted stem cell transplant. The chain carries TRBV7-6 and TRBJ2-7, with D perhaps assigned TRBD1 or TRBD2 (5 bases each). The DNA of the CDR3 is TGTGCCAGCAGCCCAAGACCGAGGGGAACCTACGAGCAGTACGTC. Amino acid sequence: CASSPRPRGTYEQYV.